These 21 T cell receptor beta chains came from one sample sequenced in a study of T cell responses to AZD1222 COVID-19 vaccine. The table came from immunoSEQ multiplex PCR; TCRdb's copy has only in-frame clones and leaves some out. Of approximately 92,000 clones detected, 70% to 90% appear once; the ten largest clones hold around 3.1%. The sample in question was peripheral blood, obtained on day 0 of AZD1222 vaccination. These receptors all come from an adult in good health.

The rearrangement links TRBV12-5 to TRBJ2-1; a weak D match, TRBD1 (6 bases). V dropped 7 bases and J dropped 7 bases, with 17 bases sitting between them. From germline, CDR1 is LGHNT and CDR2 FRNRAP. The CDR3 consists of 14 residues. The DNA for the CDR3 is TGTGCTAGTGTTGATCGGGAAAGGGGGAATGAGCAGTTCTTC. Protein product: CASVDRERGNEQFF.

The chain links TRBV30 to TRBJ2-7; D possibly corresponds to TRBD2 (6 bases). The CDR3 has 11 residues. The germline V and J ends were trimmed by 2 bases and 6 bases, with 8 bases remaining between them. Looked up from germline, CDR1 is GTSNPN and CDR2 is SVGIG (reference sequence). The CDR3 spells CAWSFGGEQYV. CDR3 nucleotide sequence: TGTGCCTGGAGTTTCGGGGGCGAGCAGTACGTC.

This chain uses TRBV6-1 with TRBJ2-4, with 9 bases identical to TRBD1. Trimming cost V 1 base and J 2 bases; bases outside gene matches: 9. Per germline, CDR1 MNHNS and CDR2 SASEGT. The CDR3 covers 18 residues. CDR3 DNA: TGTGCCAGCAGTGAAGGGATTGGACAGGGGATTACCAAAAACATTCAGTACTTC. It specifies CASSEGIGQGITKNIQYF.

The rearrangement links TRBV15 to TRBJ1-4; D is possibly TRBD1 (5 bases). The germline V gene has CDR1 LNHNV and CDR2 YYDKDF (reference sequence). The CDR3 loop spans 14 amino acids. V was shortened by 3 bases and J by 3 bases, with 8 bases between the two germline ends. The CDR3 bases are TGTGCCACCAGCAGGGGGGTTGCTAATGAAAAACTGTTTTTT. It codes for CATSRGVANEKLFF.

The V call is TRBV6-5, the J call TRBJ1-2, with D possibly being TRBD1 (5 bases). V was pared by 4 bases and J by 4 bases, with 13 bases between. This CDR3 comprises 14 residues. The germline CDR1 and CDR2 sequences are MNHEY and SVGAGI. The CDR3 sequence: CASSFPDSLYGYTF. Here the CDR3 DNA reads TGTGCCAGCAGTTTCCCAGACAGTCTCTATGGCTACACCTTC.

This clone was seen only a few times. V and J are TRBV7-3 and TRBJ2-7; the match to TRBD1 covers 10 bases. This CDR3 contains 16 residues. The ends lost 5 bases at V and 7 bases at J; junction bases unmatched: 14. The germline V gene has CDR1 SGHTA and CDR2 FQGTGA. The CDR3 sequence is CASSPRTGTGAGEQYF. CDR3 DNA sequence: TGTGCCAGCAGCCCGCGAACCGGGACAGGGGCTGGAGAGCAGTACTTC.

The chain employs TRBV5-8 and TRBJ1-1; D is uncertain. Germline V gene sequence: CDR1 SGHTS, CDR2 YDEGEE. V gave up 4 bases and J gave up 7 bases, with 8 bases separating them. The CDR3 is 11 amino acids. Here the CDR3 reads CASSPNVEAFF. As DNA, the CDR3 is TGTGCCAGCAGCCCAAACGTTGAAGCTTTCTTT.

This clone was recorded once. The chain recombines TRBV2 with TRBJ2-2; D perhaps matches TRBD2 (6 bases). Germline V gives CDR1 SNHLY, CDR2 FYNNEI. The germline V and J ends were trimmed by 8 bases and 5 bases, with 15 bases remaining between them. The length of the CDR3 is 14 residues. This chain's CDR3 is CASRGTDTTGELFF. Here the CDR3 DNA reads TGTGCCAGCCGCGGGACCGATACGACCGGGGAGCTGTTTTTT.

The V and J genes are TRBV20-1 and TRBJ1-1; D is perhaps TRBD1 (5 bases). This CDR3 has 11 amino acids. Trimming cost V 7 bases and J 7 bases, with 13 bases left between them. Per germline, CDR1 DFQATT and CDR2 SNEGSKA (reference sequence). The CDR3 region is CSVGAGVEAFF. The CDR3 nucleotides are TGCAGTGTTGGAGCGGGGGTTGAAGCTTTCTTT.

The gene calls are TRBV7-9 and TRBJ1-2; 7 bases align to TRBD1. Trimming removed 1 base from V and 5 bases from J; junction bases left unmatched: 4. Germline CDR1 SEHNR, CDR2 FQNEAQ (reference sequence). The CDR3 covers 14 residues. CDR3 in amino acids: CASSLGGTAYGYTF. The CDR3 DNA reads as TGTGCCAGCAGCTTAGGGGGGACAGCTTATGGCTACACCTTC. Drawing the rest from reference TRBV7-9 and TRBJ1-2, the complete variable domain is DTGVSQNPRHKITKRGQNVTFRCDPISEHNRLYWYRQTLGQGPEFLTYFQNEAQLEKSRLLSDRFSAERPKGSFSTLEIQRTEQGDSAMYLCASSLGGTAYGYTFGSGTRLTVV.

The genes are TRBV7-9 and TRBJ2-7; no reliable D call. V lost 5 bases, J lost 7 bases, and 9 bases lay in between. This CDR3 comprises 11 residues. In germline, CDR1 is SEHNR, CDR2 FQNEAQ (reference sequence). CDR3 sequence: CASSPAREQYF. CDR3 DNA sequence: TGTGCCAGCAGCCCCGCAAGGGAGCAGTACTTC.

The sample holds a few counts of this clone. J is TRBJ2-3 and V is TRBV4-2; TRBD2 aligns across 8 bases. This CDR3 has 15 residues. The V gene end was trimmed by 4 bases and the J gene end by 3 bases; junction bases not matched to a gene: 6. CDR1 and CDR2 from the germline V gene are LGHNA and YNFKEQ. CDR3 region: CASSLFGGATDTQYF. DNA of the CDR3: TGTGCCAGCAGCCTCTTCGGGGGGGCAACAGATACGCAGTATTTT.

V and J are TRBV4-1 and TRBJ2-7; D remains ambiguous. Germline V gene lookup returns CDR1 MGHRA and CDR2 YSYEKL. The CDR3 loop spans 13 amino acids. V was cut by 1 base and J by 0 bases, with 4 bases left in between. The CDR3 DNA follows: TGCGCCAGCAGCCAAGGAGTCTCCTACGAGCAGTACTTC. Protein sequence: CASSQGVSYEQYF.

The chain has TRBV3-1 (or the pseudogene TRBV3-2) and TRBJ1-2; TRBD1 aligns across 7 bases. V was clipped by 2 bases and J by 4 bases; unmatched bases: 7. The CDR3 consists of 15 residues. Germline V gene sequence: CDR1 LGHDT, CDR2 YNNKEL (reference sequence). The CDR3 DNA sequence: TGTGCCAGCAGCCAAATCGCTGGACAGGCCTATGGCTACACCTTC. This gives the protein CASSQIAGQAYGYTF.

The rearrangement uses TRBV2 and TRBJ1-2; D is perhaps TRBD1 (5 bases). This CDR3 has 12 amino acids. The germline CDR1 and CDR2 sequences are SNHLY and FYNNEI. Trimming removed 10 bases at V and 2 bases at J, with 11 bases between. The CDR3 loop is CATLTENYGYTF. The CDR3 DNA sequence: TGTGCCACTCTGACAGAAAACTATGGCTACACCTTC.

The chain's CDR3 is CASSLGGDRREGQPQHF. The CDR3 DNA reads TGTGCCAGCAGCTTGGGGGGTGACCGCAGGGAGGGTCAGCCCCAGCATTTT. The chain employs TRBV5-6 and TRBJ1-5, with D possibly matching TRBD1 (5 bases). CDR3 length: 17 residues. Germline CDR1 is SGHDT and CDR2 is YYEEEE. Trimming removed 0 bases at V and 6 bases at J, with 19 bases between.

CDR3 nucleotide sequence: TGTGCCAGCAGGACAGAGAATCAGCCCCAGCATTTT. It is translated as CASRTENQPQHF. The chain recombines TRBV2 with TRBJ1-5; D possibly corresponds to TRBD1 (5 bases). In germline, CDR1 is SNHLY, CDR2 FYNNEI. This CDR3 has 12 amino acids. Trimming removed 6 bases from V and 4 bases from J, with 7 bases in between.

This clone was observed a single time. V usage is TRBV7-9 and J usage is TRBJ2-1, with 8 bases identical to TRBD2. This CDR3 spans 14 amino acids. CDR1 and CDR2 from the germline V gene are SEHNR and FQNEAQ (reference sequence). V lost 5 bases to trimming and J lost 8 bases; unmatched junction nucleotides: 8. The CDR3 loop is CASSLPRGAYEQFF. The CDR3 DNA sequence: TGTGCCAGCAGCCTCCCGCGGGGGGCATATGAGCAGTTCTTC.

V usage is TRBV19 and J usage is TRBJ2-3, with TRBD2 identical over 7 bases. Per germline, CDR1 LNHDA and CDR2 SQIVND (reference sequence). The CDR3 extends over 15 amino acids. The junction had 14 bases not matched to a gene; V was cut back by 4 bases and J by 10 bases. CDR3 region: CASSKGGLLGLAQYF. In DNA form, the CDR3 reads TGTGCCAGTAGTAAGGGAGGGTTGTTGGGGTTGGCGCAGTATTTT.

This sequence joins TRBV4-3 and TRBJ1-4; D is ambiguous. Germline V gene data show CDR1 as LGHNA and CDR2 as YSLEER. The V end was cut by 1 base, the J end by 8 bases, with 8 bases between. This CDR3 contains 13 residues. CDR3 sequence: CASSQVAREKLFF. The DNA of the CDR3 is TGCGCCAGCAGCCAAGTCGCCAGGGAAAAACTGTTTTTT.

The rearrangement links TRBV2 to TRBJ1-2; D may be TRBD1 (5 bases). This CDR3 has 14 amino acids. Germline values: CDR1 SNHLY, CDR2 FYNNEI. Trimming left V 3 bases short and J 2 bases short, with 10 bases between. CDR3 region: CASSEEGTNYGYTF. The CDR3 nucleotides are TGTGCCAGCAGTGAGGAGGGGACCAACTATGGCTACACCTTC.